The rows below give T cell receptor beta chains drawn from one sample of a study of cytotoxic CD8 clonotypes in ibrutinib-treated CLL. Using immunoSEQ multiplex PCR, the repertoire was profiled, and TCRdb retains in-frame clones only, with some absent. Counted here are some 130,000 clones, about 70% occurring once; the ten biggest clones make up approximately 5.1%. The sequences come from PBMCs, collected after 24 months of ibrutinib treatment. The receptors originated from a human donor with chronic lymphocytic leukemia. The CDR3 runs from the conserved cysteine through the conserved F or W. The D gene is left open where the match is weak. Only part of the rows carry a size: once, few, many, or a class if the clone is expanded.

V: TRBV7-6
size: NA
J: TRBJ1-5
D: NA
CDR3: CASSLGQAGQPQHF
DNA: TGTGCCAGCAGCTTAGGTCAGGCTGGACAGCCCCAGCATTTT

V: TRBV28
size: NA
J: TRBJ2-6
D: NA
CDR3: CASSNRDTPNVLTF
DNA: TGTGCCAGCAGCAACCGGGACACACCGAACGTCCTGACTTTC

V: TRBV7-9
size: NA
J: TRBJ2-3
D: NA
CDR3: CASSLAGTGADTQYF
DNA: TGTGCCAGCAGCTTAGCGGGTACGGGCGCAGATACGCAGTATTTT

V: TRBV11-2
size: NA
J: TRBJ2-2
D: NA
CDR3: CASSLDRGSGELFF
DNA: TGTGCCAGCAGCTTAGATCGGGGTTCCGGGGAGCTGTTTTTT

V: TRBV6-6
size: many
J: TRBJ2-5
D: TRBD1
CDR3: CASSRDSQETQYF
DNA: TGTGCCAGCAGCCGGGACAGCCAAGAGACCCAGTACTTC

V: TRBV28
size: NA
J: TRBJ2-5
D: TRBD2
CDR3: CASSSHRQGWTSGQPPPGTQYF
DNA: TGTGCCAGCAGTTCCCATCGCCAGGGTTGGACTAGCGGGCAACCCCCACCGGGGACCCAGTACTTC

V: TRBV10-3
size: once
J: TRBJ2-1
D: TRBD2
CDR3: CAIRGLAGPNEQFF
DNA: TGTGCCATCAGGGGGTTAGCGGGACCCAATGAGCAGTTCTTC

V: TRBV6-1
size: NA
J: TRBJ1-4
D: NA
CDR3: CASSEVSNEKLFF
DNA: TGTGCCAGCAGTGAGGTCTCTAATGAAAAACTGTTTTTT

V: TRBV19
size: NA
J: TRBJ2-7
D: TRBD1
CDR3: CASSHPQGVGPYEQYF
DNA: TGTGCCAGTAGTCACCCACAGGGGGTTGGACCCTACGAGCAGTACTTC

V: TRBV6-1
size: NA
J: TRBJ1-1
D: TRBD1
CDR3: CASSEIQGQARNTEAFF
DNA: TGTGCCAGCAGTGAAATTCAGGGACAGGCGAGGAACACTGAAGCTTTCTTT

V: TRBV6-6
size: NA
J: TRBJ1-5
D: NA
CDR3: CASTLTWGREWTQHF
DNA: TGTGCCAGCACCCTTACATGGGGGCGGGAATGGACCCAGCATTTT

V: TRBV19
size: once
J: TRBJ1-1
D: NA
CDR3: CASSTPGGKRSEAFF
DNA: TGTGCCAGTAGTACGCCCGGGGGGAAAAGGTCTGAAGCTTTCTTT

V: TRBV9
size: NA
J: TRBJ2-1
D: TRBD2
CDR3: CASSRYGTSGSLALSEQFF
DNA: TGTGCCAGCAGCCGCTACGGGACTAGCGGGAGTTTGGCCCTCAGTGAGCAGTTCTTC

V: TRBV5-1
size: few
J: TRBJ1-2
D: NA
CDR3: CASSDGTSYGYTF
DNA: TGCGCCAGCAGCGACGGGACAAGCTATGGCTACACCTTC

V: TRBV6-1
size: once
J: TRBJ1-5
D: NA
CDR3: CASRQGLRRAQHF
DNA: TGTGCCAGCAGGCAGGGGCTCCGTCGCGCCCAGCATTTT

V: TRBV5-5
size: NA
J: TRBJ2-7
D: NA
CDR3: CASSFLGRGEQYF
DNA: TGTGCCAGCAGCTTTTTAGGGAGAGGCGAGCAGTACTTC

V: TRBV7-6
size: many
J: TRBJ2-2
D: NA
CDR3: CASSLALLTGELFF
DNA: TGTGCCAGCAGCTTAGCCCTCCTAACCGGGGAGCTGTTTTTT

V: TRBV30
size: few
J: TRBJ2-3
D: NA
CDR3: CAWTLGWGTDTQYF
DNA: TGTGCCTGGACCCTGGGGTGGGGCACAGATACGCAGTATTTT

V: TRBV9
size: NA
J: TRBJ2-5
D: NA
CDR3: CASSVGVGQAQYF
DNA: TGTGCCAGCAGCGTAGGGGTAGGCCAGGCCCAGTACTTC

V: TRBV2
size: few
J: TRBJ2-7
D: NA
CDR3: CASSDYEQYF
DNA: TGTGCCAGCAGTGACTACGAGCAGTACTTC

V: TRBV4-3
size: NA
J: TRBJ2-2
D: NA
CDR3: CASSQRGGSAFANTGELFF
DNA: TGCGCCAGCAGCCAACGAGGAGGCTCCGCGTTCGCGAACACCGGGGAGCTGTTTTTT

V: TRBV7-9
size: NA
J: TRBJ2-7
D: NA
CDR3: CASSVRNYEQYF
DNA: TGTGCCAGCAGCGTTCGGAACTACGAGCAGTACTTC

V: TRBV6-4
size: NA
J: TRBJ1-5
D: NA
CDR3: CASSDRAGQPQHF
DNA: TGTGCCAGCAGTGACCGGGCGGGTCAGCCCCAGCATTTT

V: TRBV29-1
size: NA
J: TRBJ2-6
D: NA
CDR3: CSVFPAGANVLTF
DNA: TGCAGCGTTTTTCCCGCGGGGGCCAACGTCCTGACTTTC

V: TRBV19
size: NA
J: TRBJ1-3
D: NA
CDR3: CASSAPQGSGNTIYF
DNA: TGTGCCAGTAGTGCCCCACAGGGCTCTGGAAACACCATATATTTT

V: TRBV18
size: NA
J: TRBJ2-7
D: TRBD1
CDR3: CASSQGQGAREQYF
DNA: TGTGCCAGCTCACAGGGACAGGGGGCGCGGGAGCAGTACTTC

V: TRBV30
size: NA
J: TRBJ1-1
D: TRBD1
CDR3: CAWAYRGNTEAFF
DNA: TGTGCCTGGGCTTACAGGGGGAACACTGAAGCTTTCTTT

V: TRBV7-9
size: NA
J: TRBJ2-7
D: NA
CDR3: CASSSHRDWGEQYF
DNA: TGTGCCAGCAGCTCCCACAGGGATTGGGGCGAGCAGTACTTC

V: TRBV11-3
size: NA
J: TRBJ2-1
D: NA
CDR3: CASSLVLGSYNEQFF
DNA: TGTGCCAGCAGCTTAGTTCTGGGTTCCTACAATGAGCAGTTCTTC

V: TRBV6-5
size: few
J: TRBJ1-6
D: NA
CDR3: CASSYGTVLGNSPLHF
DNA: TGTGCCAGCAGTTATGGGACCGTCCTCGGCAATTCACCCCTCCACTTT

V: TRBV29-1
size: NA
J: TRBJ2-2
D: TRBD2
CDR3: CSVGASGRAGELFF
DNA: TGCAGCGTTGGGGCTAGCGGGAGGGCCGGGGAGCTGTTTTTT

V: TRBV7-9
size: NA
J: TRBJ2-2
D: NA
CDR3: CASTVAGELFF
DNA: TGTGCCAGCACCGTGGCCGGGGAGCTGTTTTTT

V: TRBV19
size: NA
J: TRBJ2-4
D: NA
CDR3: CASSAGRGNIQYF
DNA: TGTGCCAGTAGTGCGGGACGGGGAAACATTCAGTACTTC

V: TRBV9
size: NA
J: TRBJ2-2
D: TRBD1
CDR3: CASTRTGGYTGELFF
DNA: TGTGCCAGCACCAGGACAGGGGGATACACCGGGGAGCTGTTTTTT

V: TRBV7-6
size: NA
J: TRBJ2-1
D: NA
CDR3: CASSPGEGGQFF
DNA: TGTGCCAGCAGCCCCGGGGAGGGGGGGCAGTTCTTC

V: TRBV28
size: NA
J: TRBJ1-5
D: NA
CDR3: CASIRFRSPPLRPQHF
DNA: TGTGCCAGCATTCGCTTCCGCAGCCCGCCTTTAAGGCCCCAGCATTTT